Below, 16 T cell receptor beta chains from the same sample are listed, as sequenced in a study of blood T cell repertoires in COVID-19. Data came from immunoSEQ multiplex PCR; TCRdb stores just in-frame clones and leaves some out. The top ten clones hold around 1.1% of a sample with fewer than 250,000 clones, approximately 91% of them seen once. The sequenced material came from peripheral blood. The receptors shown here come from a man younger than 40 with acute or convalescent COVID-19.

The gene calls are TRBV15 and TRBJ2-1; 8 positions agree with TRBD2. Trimming at V came to 9 bases and at J to 6 bases, leaving 7 bases not matched to a gene. CDR1 is LNHNV and CDR2 is YYDKDF in the germline V gene (reference sequence). The CDR3 loop spans 13 amino acids. CDR3 coding DNA: TGTGCCACGAGGACTACTAGCGGCAATGAGCAGTTCTTC. Its translation is CATRTTSGNEQFF.

The genes are TRBV19 and TRBJ1-2, with a tentative D call TRBD1 (6 bases). V was clipped by 8 bases and J by 4 bases, with 14 bases between them. Germline-derived CDR1 and CDR2 are LNHDA and SQIVND (reference sequence). This CDR3 comprises 13 residues. CDR3 sequence: CASEQGRGYGYTF. CDR3 DNA sequence: TGTGCCAGTGAACAGGGAAGGGGCTATGGCTACACCTTC.

This chain joins TRBV3-1 (or the pseudogene TRBV3-2) and TRBJ2-7; D remains unclear. CDR1 is LGHDT and CDR2 is YNNKEL in the germline V gene (reference sequence). The V and J ends lost 4 bases and 3 bases respectively, with 16 bases between them. This CDR3 contains 15 residues. CDR3 residues: CASSRQTTVSYEQYF. The DNA of the CDR3 is TGTGCCAGCAGCCGACAAACCACTGTGAGCTACGAGCAGTACTTC.

This chain joins TRBV6-5 and TRBJ2-1, with TRBD1 matching 8 bases. V shed 8 bases and J 4 bases; nucleotides not matched to a gene: 10. CDR1 and CDR2 from the germline V gene are MNHEY and SVGAGI. This CDR3 is built from 15 residues. The CDR3 loop reads CASGPGGSGYNEQFF. CDR3 nucleotide sequence: TGTGCCAGCGGCCCAGGGGGCTCGGGGTACAATGAGCAGTTCTTC.

The chain recombines TRBV4-1 with TRBJ1-1; perhaps TRBD1 as D (6 bases). Germline V gives CDR1 MGHRA, CDR2 YSYEKL. Trimming pared 4 bases from V and 5 bases from J, leaving 14 bases between. The CDR3 is 14 residues long. CDR3 sequence: CASSLRGAGTEAFF. CDR3 nucleotide sequence: TGCGCCAGCAGCCTCCGGGGGGCGGGTACTGAAGCTTTCTTT.

The CDR3 nucleotides are TGTGCCAGCTCATCGACAGGGGTAGGCAATCAGCCCCAGCATTTT. Translated, it gives CASSSTGVGNQPQHF. The chain joins TRBV18 to TRBJ1-5; 8 bases fit TRBD1. The CDR3 covers 15 residues. Germline V CDR1 and CDR2: KGHSH, LQKENI. V lost 5 bases to trimming and J lost 2 bases; unmatched junction nucleotides: 5.

The chain has TRBV19 and TRBJ2-3; D is perhaps TRBD2 (6 bases). The CDR3 totals 14 residues. Trimming removed 5 bases at V and 5 bases at J, with 14 bases between. Germline CDR1 is LNHDA and CDR2 is SQIVND (reference sequence). The CDR3 is CASSWRVEEDTQYF. As DNA, the CDR3 is TGTGCCAGTAGTTGGAGGGTTGAGGAAGATACGCAGTATTTT.

The J gene is TRBJ2-7, the V gene TRBV29-1; 8 nucleotides agree with TRBD1. The germline gives CDR1 SQVTM, CDR2 ANQGSEA. After removal of 6 bases from V and 4 bases from J, the junction contained 11 bases not matched to a gene. This CDR3 region has 14 residues. CDR3 residues: CSVGAGTGGYEQYF. CDR3 bases: TGCAGCGTCGGGGCCGGGACAGGAGGTTACGAGCAGTACTTC.

This rearrangement joins TRBV6-1 to TRBJ2-4; 11 nucleotides match TRBD1. Germline V gene lookup returns CDR1 MNHNS and CDR2 SASEGT. V dropped 3 bases and J dropped 3; count of bases not matched to a gene: 10. The CDR3 runs to 18 residues. The CDR3 DNA is TGTGCCAGCAGTGAGCCGGGACAGGGGGTAGTTGGCAAAAACATTCAGTACTTC. This codes for CASSEPGQGVVGKNIQYF.

The gene calls are TRBV18 and TRBJ2-5; the D is unclear. Germline lookup yields CDR1 KGHSH and CDR2 LQKENI. Trimming removed 1 base at V and 4 bases at J, with 13 bases between. The CDR3 length is 15 residues. The CDR3 nucleotides read TGTGCCAGCTCACCACTCACGACACCGACAGAGACCCAGTACTTC. This codes for CASSPLTTPTETQYF.

This clone was seen once. The chain carries TRBV5-5 and TRBJ1-2; 9 nucleotides line up with TRBD1. The junction had 3 bases not matched to a gene; V was cut back by 1 base and J by 2 bases. Looked up from germline, CDR1 is SGHKS and CDR2 is YYEKEE (reference sequence). The CDR3 runs to 15 residues. CDR3 in amino acids: CASSLSTGGNYGYTF. The CDR3 nucleotides are TGTGCCAGCAGCTTGAGCACAGGGGGCAACTATGGCTACACCTTC.

The genes are TRBV7-9 and TRBJ1-1; D not certain. In germline, CDR1 is SEHNR, CDR2 FQNEAQ (reference sequence). V lost 1 base and J 0 bases, leaving 6 bases between the germline ends. The CDR3 spans 14 residues. This CDR3 reads CASSLGSLNTEAFF. CDR3 DNA sequence: TGTGCCAGCAGCTTAGGCAGTTTGAACACTGAAGCTTTCTTT. Supplemented by reference TRBV7-9 and TRBJ1-1, the full variable domain reads DTGVSQNPRHKITKRGQNVTFRCDPISEHNRLYWYRQTLGQGPEFLTYFQNEAQLEKSRLLSDRFSAERPKGSFSTLEIQRTEQGDSAMYLCASSLGSLNTEAFFGQGTRLTVV.

This clone was seen a few times. This chain joins TRBV30 and TRBJ1-2; D is undetermined. Germline lookup yields CDR1 GTSNPN and CDR2 SVGIG (reference sequence). This CDR3 spans 13 amino acids. V was cut by 2 bases and J by 2 bases, with 9 bases left in between. The CDR3 protein is CAWSMGANYGYTF. The CDR3 DNA follows: TGTGCCTGGAGTATGGGAGCGAACTATGGCTACACCTTC.

This rearrangement joins TRBV5-1 to TRBJ2-3; TRBD2 matches 12 bases. The CDR3 is 16 amino acids. The germline CDR1 and CDR2 sequences are SGHRS and YFSETQ. The J segment lost 2 bases and the V segment lost 4 bases, leaving 5 bases of the junction unmatched. In DNA form, the CDR3 reads TGCGCCAGCAGCCCCGGACTAGCGGGGACCACAGATACGCAGTATTTT. Amino acids: CASSPGLAGTTDTQYF.

J is TRBJ2-5 and V is TRBV27; maybe TRBD2 (6 bases). V dropped 6 bases and J dropped 5 bases, with 7 bases sitting between them. The CDR3 is 11 residues long. Germline assignment: CDR1 MNHEY and CDR2 SMNVEV (reference sequence). The CDR3 loop reads CASSRGETQYF. CDR3 DNA: TGTGCCAGCAGCCGGGGGGAGACCCAGTACTTC.

This clone showed up just a few times. The rearrangement joins TRBV5-1 to TRBJ1-2; no clear D. Between the trimmed V and J ends, which lost 4 bases and 2 bases, there was a span of 15 bases. The CDR3 contains 15 residues. Germline V gene lookup returns CDR1 SGHRS and CDR2 YFSETQ. CDR3 coding DNA: TGCGCCAGCAGCCCGCCCCTCGCAGGAAACTATGGCTACACCTTC. It specifies CASSPPLAGNYGYTF.